This T cell receptor (beta chain) appears in the sequencing data of a study of vaccination and CD4 T cells after COVID-19. Study background: Sampling post-COVID took place a median 101 days after diagnosis (range 35 to 161). The study's findings and limits: Reactive clone data from convalescent patients indicated a median of about 90% appearing only post-vaccination.

The Oncomine TCR Beta short-read assay sequenced DNA from cultured CD4+ T cells. Researchers extracted genomic DNA from CD4+ T cells that had been cultured. Via MiXCR, TCRdb re-called the PCR reads, giving one row per CDR3 protein. The sample holds roughly 14,000 distinct CDR3 sequences; around 21% are singletons and the top ten take nearly 15%. Regarding this clonotype: No antigen is known for it.

Indicated treatment: approximately nine-day PBMC culture with coronavirus spike peptide pools or control peptides (ViraFEST assay). The CDR3 sequence is 12 residues long. Trimming removed 7 bases from V and 6 bases from J, with 13 bases in between. Per germline, CDR1 SNHLY and CDR2 FYNNEI. The sequence was collected from a human donor with COVID-19. Sequencing was carried out using cultured CD4+ T cells from blood. The chain links TRBV2 to TRBJ2-7, with D perhaps TRBD2 (5 bases). The CDR3 sequence: CASNAGMGEQYF. In DNA, the CDR3 is TGTGCCAGCAACGCCGGGATGGGCGAGCAGTACTTC.